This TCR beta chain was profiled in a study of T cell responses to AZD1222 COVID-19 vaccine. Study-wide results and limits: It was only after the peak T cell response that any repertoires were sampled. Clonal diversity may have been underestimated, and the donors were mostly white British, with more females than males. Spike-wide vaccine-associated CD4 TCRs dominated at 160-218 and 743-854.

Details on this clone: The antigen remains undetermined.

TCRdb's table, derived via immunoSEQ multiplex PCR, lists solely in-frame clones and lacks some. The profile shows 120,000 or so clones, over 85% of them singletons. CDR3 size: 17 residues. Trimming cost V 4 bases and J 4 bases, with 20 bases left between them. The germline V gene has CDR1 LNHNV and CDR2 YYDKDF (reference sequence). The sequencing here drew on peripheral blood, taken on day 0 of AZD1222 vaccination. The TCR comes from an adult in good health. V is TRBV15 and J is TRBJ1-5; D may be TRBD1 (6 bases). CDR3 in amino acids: CATSKVLFSGHNQPQHF. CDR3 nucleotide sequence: TGTGCCACCAGCAAAGTCCTCTTCTCGGGACATAATCAGCCCCAGCATTTT. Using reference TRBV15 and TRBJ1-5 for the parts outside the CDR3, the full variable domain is DAMVIQNPRYQVTQFGKPVTLSCSQTLNHNVMYWYQQKSSQAPKLLFHYYDKDFNNEADTPDNFQSRRPNTSFCFLDIRSPGLGDTAMYLCATSKVLFSGHNQPQHFGDGTRLSIL.